The clone carrying this TCR beta chain has a single count. The antigen is not known. This specimen comes from a study of T cell responses to AZD1222 COVID-19 vaccine. This CDR3 has 15 residues. CDR1 and CDR2 (germline): SGHRS, YFSETQ. V lost 3 bases to trimming and J lost 4 bases, with 16 bases between them. Study-level findings and limits: Within unmutated variant regions lay the reported targets of nearly half of spike-specific TCRs. Recipients of AZD1222 seropositive at baseline numbered only five or six. Spike was spanned by vaccine-associated CD4 TCRs, with dominance at 160-218 and 743-854.

The assay was immunoSEQ multiplex PCR, and TCRdb's table has in-frame clones only and misses some. The sample includes about 110,000 clones, 88% of them seen just once. The TCR sequence derives from an adult in good health. The J gene is TRBJ1-1, the V gene TRBV5-1; D unclear. Sequencing used peripheral blood, obtained on day 0 of AZD1222 vaccination. DNA for the CDR3: TGCGCCAGCAGCTCCCGAGGCGATTTTGGCACTGAAGCTTTCTTT. It codes for CASSSRGDFGTEAFF.